This is a list of T cell receptor beta chains from one sample in a study of blood T cells in healthy people across ages. MiXCR was run by TCRdb on the 5' RACE reads, yielding one entry per CDR3 protein. The repertoire consists of some 730,000 distinct CDR3 sequences, with approximately 22% occurring once and the leading ten covering under 25%. Sequencing input: blood. These receptors came from a man between 65 and 80 years old in good health. Each CDR3 is given without its conserved first and last residue.

v_gene: TRBV10-3
j_gene: TRBJ2-5
CDR3aa: AISEARWGQRETQY

v_gene: TRBV6-6
j_gene: TRBJ1-3
CDR3aa: ASTLDRPVYGNTIY

v_gene: TRBV14
j_gene: TRBJ1-4
CDR3aa: ASSQGVKLF

v_gene: TRBV7-2
j_gene: TRBJ1-2
CDR3aa: ASSLGLGRVVGYT

v_gene: TRBV29-1
j_gene: TRBJ1-2
CDR3aa: SVEGQEFTGYT

v_gene: TRBV6-4
j_gene: .
CDR3aa: ASNLAGGDNEQF

v_gene: TRBV29-1
j_gene: TRBJ2-1
CDR3aa: SVEGPRLGTYNEQF

v_gene: TRBV28
j_gene: TRBJ2-2
CDR3aa: ASSLTGAFGELF

v_gene: TRBV12-3/TRBV12-4
j_gene: TRBJ2-5
CDR3aa: ASSFIQGPSGPI

v_gene: TRBV3-1
j_gene: .
CDR3aa: ASSQGEGLAGFQQF

v_gene: TRBV18
j_gene: TRBJ2-5
CDR3aa: ASSPSSGTQETQY